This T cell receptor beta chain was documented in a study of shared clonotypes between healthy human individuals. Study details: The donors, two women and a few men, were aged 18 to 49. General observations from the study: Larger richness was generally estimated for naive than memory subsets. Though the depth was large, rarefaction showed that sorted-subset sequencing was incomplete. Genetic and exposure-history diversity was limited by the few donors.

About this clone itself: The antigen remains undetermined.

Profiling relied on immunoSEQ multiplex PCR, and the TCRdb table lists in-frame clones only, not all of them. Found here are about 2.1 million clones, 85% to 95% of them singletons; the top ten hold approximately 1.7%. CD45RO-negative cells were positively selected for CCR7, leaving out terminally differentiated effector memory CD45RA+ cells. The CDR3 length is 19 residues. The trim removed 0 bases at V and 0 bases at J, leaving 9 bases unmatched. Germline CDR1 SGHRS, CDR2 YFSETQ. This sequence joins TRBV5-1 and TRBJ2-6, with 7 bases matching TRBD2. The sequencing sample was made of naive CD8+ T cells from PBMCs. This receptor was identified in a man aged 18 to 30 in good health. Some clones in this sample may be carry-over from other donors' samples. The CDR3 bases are TGCGCCAGCAGCTTGGAACACCAGGGACTAATCTCTGGGGCCAACGTCCTGACTTTC. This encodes CASSLEHQGLISGANVLTF.